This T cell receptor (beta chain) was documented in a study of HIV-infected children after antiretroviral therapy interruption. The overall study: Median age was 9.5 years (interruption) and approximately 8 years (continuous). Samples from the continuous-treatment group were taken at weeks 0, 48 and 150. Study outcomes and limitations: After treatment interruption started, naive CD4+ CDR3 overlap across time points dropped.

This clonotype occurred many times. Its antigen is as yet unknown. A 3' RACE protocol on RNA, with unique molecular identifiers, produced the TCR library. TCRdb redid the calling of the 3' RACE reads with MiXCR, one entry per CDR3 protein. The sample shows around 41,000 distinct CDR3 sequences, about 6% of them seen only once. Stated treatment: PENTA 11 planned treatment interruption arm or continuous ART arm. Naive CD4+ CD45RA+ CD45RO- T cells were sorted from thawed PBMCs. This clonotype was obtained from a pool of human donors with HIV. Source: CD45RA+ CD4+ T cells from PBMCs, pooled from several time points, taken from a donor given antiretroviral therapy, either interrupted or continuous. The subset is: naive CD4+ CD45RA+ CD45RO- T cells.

The CDR3 spells CASSQDLRDETQYF. The CDR3 coding sequence is TGTGCCAGCAGCCAAGATCTGCGGGATGAGACCCAGTACTTC. The chain combines TRBV3-1 with TRBJ2-5, with D perhaps matching TRBD2 (6 bases). CDR3 length: 14 residues. V shed 0 bases and J shed 5 bases, with 10 bases lying between them. The germline gives CDR1 LGHDT, CDR2 YNNKEL (reference sequence).